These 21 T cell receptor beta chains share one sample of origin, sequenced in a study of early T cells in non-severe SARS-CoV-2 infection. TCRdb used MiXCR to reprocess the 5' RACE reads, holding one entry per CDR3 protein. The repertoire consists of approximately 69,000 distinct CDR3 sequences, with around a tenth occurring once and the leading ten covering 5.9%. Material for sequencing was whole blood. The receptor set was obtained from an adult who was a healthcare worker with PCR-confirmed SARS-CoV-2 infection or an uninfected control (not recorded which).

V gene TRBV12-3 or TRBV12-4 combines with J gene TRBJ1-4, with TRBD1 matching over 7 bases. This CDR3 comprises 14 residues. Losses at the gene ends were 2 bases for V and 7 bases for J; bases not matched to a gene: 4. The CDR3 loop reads CASSLWDSSEKLFF. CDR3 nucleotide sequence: TGTGCCAGCAGTTTATGGGACAGCAGTGAAAAACTGTTTTTT.

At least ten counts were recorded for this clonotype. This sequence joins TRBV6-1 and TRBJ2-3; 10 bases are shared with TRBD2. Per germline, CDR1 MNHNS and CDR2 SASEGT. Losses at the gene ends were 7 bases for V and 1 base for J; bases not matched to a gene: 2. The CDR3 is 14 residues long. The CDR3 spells CASNLAGGTDTQYF. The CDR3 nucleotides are TGTGCCAGCAACCTAGCGGGGGGCACAGATACGCAGTATTTT.

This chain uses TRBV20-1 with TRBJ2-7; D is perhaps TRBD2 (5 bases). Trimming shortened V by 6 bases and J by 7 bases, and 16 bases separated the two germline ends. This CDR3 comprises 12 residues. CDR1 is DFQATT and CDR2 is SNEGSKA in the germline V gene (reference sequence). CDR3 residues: CSAPGNSGEQYF. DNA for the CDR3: TGCAGTGCCCCAGGCAATTCGGGGGAGCAGTACTTC.

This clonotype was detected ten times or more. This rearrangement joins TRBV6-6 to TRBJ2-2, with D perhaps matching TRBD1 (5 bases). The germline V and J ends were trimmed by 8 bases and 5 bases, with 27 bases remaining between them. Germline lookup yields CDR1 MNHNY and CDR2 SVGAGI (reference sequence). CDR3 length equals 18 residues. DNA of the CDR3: TGTGCCAGCCACCCCCACCAGTGGGGCAAAGGGATAACCGGGGAGCTGTTTTTT. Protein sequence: CASHPHQWGKGITGELFF.

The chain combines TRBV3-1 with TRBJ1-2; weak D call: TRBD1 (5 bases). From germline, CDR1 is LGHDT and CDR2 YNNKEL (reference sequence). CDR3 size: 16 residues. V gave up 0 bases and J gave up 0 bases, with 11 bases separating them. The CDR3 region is CASSQDRGEANYGYTF. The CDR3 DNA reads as TGTGCCAGCAGCCAAGATCGGGGGGAAGCTAACTATGGCTACACCTTC.

The DNA for the CDR3 is TGTGCCAGCAGCTCTGCTAGCGGGGCCTACAATGAGCAGTTCTTC. It translates to CASSSASGAYNEQFF. J is TRBJ2-1 and V is TRBV7-8; 9 bases align to TRBD2. V gave up 4 bases and J gave up 2 bases; unmatched junction bases: 3. CDR3 length equals 15 residues. From germline, CDR1 is SGHVS and CDR2 FQNEAQ.

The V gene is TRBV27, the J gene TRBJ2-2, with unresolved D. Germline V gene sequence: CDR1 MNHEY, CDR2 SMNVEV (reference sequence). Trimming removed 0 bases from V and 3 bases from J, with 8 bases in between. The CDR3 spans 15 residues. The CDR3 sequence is CASSLSSTHTGELFF. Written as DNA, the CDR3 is TGTGCCAGCAGTTTATCTAGCACCCACACCGGGGAGCTGTTTTTT.

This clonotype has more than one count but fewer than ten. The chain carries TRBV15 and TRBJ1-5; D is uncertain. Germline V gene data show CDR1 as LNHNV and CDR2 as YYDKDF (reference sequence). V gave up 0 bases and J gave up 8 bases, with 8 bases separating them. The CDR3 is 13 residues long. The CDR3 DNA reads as TGTGCCACCAGCAGAGATCTGACGGAGCCCCAGCATTTT. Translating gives CATSRDLTEPQHF.

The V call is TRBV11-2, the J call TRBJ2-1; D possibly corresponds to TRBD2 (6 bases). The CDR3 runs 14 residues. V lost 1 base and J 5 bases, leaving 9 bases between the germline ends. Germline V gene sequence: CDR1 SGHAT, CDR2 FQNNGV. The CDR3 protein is CASSLAGVNNEQFF. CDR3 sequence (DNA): TGTGCCAGCAGCTTAGCGGGAGTGAACAATGAGCAGTTCTTC.

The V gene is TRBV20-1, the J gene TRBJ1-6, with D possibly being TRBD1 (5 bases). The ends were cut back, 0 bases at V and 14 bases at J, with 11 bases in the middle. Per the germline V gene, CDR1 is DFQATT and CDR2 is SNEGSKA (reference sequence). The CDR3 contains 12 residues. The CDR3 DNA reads TGCAGTGCTAGAGATCAGACAGTTACCCTCCACTTT. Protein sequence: CSARDQTVTLHF.

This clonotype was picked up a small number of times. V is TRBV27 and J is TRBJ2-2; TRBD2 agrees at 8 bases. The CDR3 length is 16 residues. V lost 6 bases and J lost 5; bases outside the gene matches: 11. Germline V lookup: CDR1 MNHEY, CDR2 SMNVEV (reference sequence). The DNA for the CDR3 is TGTGCCAGCAGCCCCCTTACGGGAGGGCCGACCGGGGAGCTGTTTTTT. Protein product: CASSPLTGGPTGELFF.

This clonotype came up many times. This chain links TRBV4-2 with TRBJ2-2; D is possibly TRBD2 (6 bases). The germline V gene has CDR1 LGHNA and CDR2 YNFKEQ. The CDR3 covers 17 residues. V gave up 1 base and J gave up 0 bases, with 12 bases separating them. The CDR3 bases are TGTGCCAGCAGCCAAGCGGAACTAGCCACGAACACCGGGGAGCTGTTTTTT. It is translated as CASSQAELATNTGELFF.

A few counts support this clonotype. In nucleotides, the CDR3 is TGTGCCAGCAGCCAGGACCCCGGCCTAGGCACAGATACGCAGTATTTT. The encoded protein is CASSQDPGLGTDTQYF. The chain couples TRBV3-1 to TRBJ2-3, with no clear D. The germline CDR1 and CDR2 sequences are LGHDT and YNNKEL (reference sequence). V was clipped by 3 bases and J by 1 base, with 14 bases between them. The CDR3 is 16 amino acids.

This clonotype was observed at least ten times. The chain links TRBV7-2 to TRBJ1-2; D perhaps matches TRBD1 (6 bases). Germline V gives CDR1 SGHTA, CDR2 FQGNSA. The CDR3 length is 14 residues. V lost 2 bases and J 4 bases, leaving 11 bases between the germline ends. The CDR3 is CASSLFGGGYGYTF. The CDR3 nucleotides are TGTGCCAGCAGCTTATTTGGAGGGGGCTATGGCTACACCTTC.

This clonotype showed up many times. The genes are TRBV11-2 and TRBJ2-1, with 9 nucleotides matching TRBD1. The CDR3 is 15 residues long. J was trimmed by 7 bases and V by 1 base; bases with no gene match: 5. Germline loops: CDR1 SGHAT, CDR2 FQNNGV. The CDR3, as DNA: TGTGCCAGCAGCTTAGCCCTCGACAGGGGGAATGAGCAGTTCTTC. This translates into CASSLALDRGNEQFF.

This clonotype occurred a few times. The CDR3 region is CASSSQVMSTDTQYF. The CDR3 region has the DNA TGTGCCAGCAGCTCACAGGTCATGAGCACAGATACGCAGTATTTT. The chain combines TRBV5-4 with TRBJ2-3; D possibly corresponds to TRBD1 (5 bases). The CDR3 is 15 residues long. Per germline, CDR1 SGHNT and CDR2 YYREEE (reference sequence). Trimming removed 3 bases at V and 0 bases at J, with 11 bases between.

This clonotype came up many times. For the CDR3, the DNA is TGTGCCAGCAAAGTCAGGCGGGACCTAGGGGATACGCAGTATTTT. Its translation: CASKVRRDLGDTQYF. The chain is built from TRBV2 and TRBJ2-3; the D gene is possibly TRBD2 (6 bases). The CDR3 length is 15 residues. The V gene lost 7 bases and the J gene lost 6 bases, with 20 bases spanning the gap. CDR1 SNHLY and CDR2 FYNNEI come from the germline V gene.

The CDR3 is CASSLRVATDTQYF. CDR3 nucleotides: TGTGCCAGCAGCCTAAGAGTAGCGACAGATACGCAGTATTTT. V is TRBV3-1 and J is TRBJ2-3; possible D gene TRBD2, 5 bases. Looked up from germline, CDR1 is LGHDT and CDR2 is YNNKEL (reference sequence). The V and J ends lost 4 bases and 3 bases respectively, with 11 bases between them. This CDR3 contains 14 residues.

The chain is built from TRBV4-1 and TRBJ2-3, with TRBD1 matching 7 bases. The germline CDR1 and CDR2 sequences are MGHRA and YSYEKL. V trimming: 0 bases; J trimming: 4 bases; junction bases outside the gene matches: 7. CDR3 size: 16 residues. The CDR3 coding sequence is TGCGCCAGCAGCCAAGATCTTGTGACAGGGCCAGATACGCAGTATTTT. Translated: CASSQDLVTGPDTQYF.

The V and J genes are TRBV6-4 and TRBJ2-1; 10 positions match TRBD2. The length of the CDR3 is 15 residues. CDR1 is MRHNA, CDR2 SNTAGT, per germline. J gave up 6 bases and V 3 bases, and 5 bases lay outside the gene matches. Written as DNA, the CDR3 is TGTGCCAGCAGTGAGCGGACTAGCGGCTTCAATGAGCAGTTCTTC. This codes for CASSERTSGFNEQFF.

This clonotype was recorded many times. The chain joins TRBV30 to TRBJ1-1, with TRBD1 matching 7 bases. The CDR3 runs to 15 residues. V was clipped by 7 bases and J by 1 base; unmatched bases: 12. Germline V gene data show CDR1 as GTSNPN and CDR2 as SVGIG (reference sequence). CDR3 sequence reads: CASSNPTGANTEAFF. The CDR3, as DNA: TGTGCCTCCTCGAACCCCACAGGGGCGAACACTGAAGCTTTCTTT. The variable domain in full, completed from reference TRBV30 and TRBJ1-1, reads SQTIHQWPATLVQPVGSPLSLECTVEGTSNPNLYWYRQAAGRGLQLLFYSVGIGQISSEVPQNLSASRPQDRQFILSSKKLLLSDSGFYLCASSNPTGANTEAFFGQGTRLTVV.